Listed below are T cell receptor beta chains from one sample, sequenced in a study of T cells generated in artificial thymic organoids. One entry per CDR3 protein, called by TCRdb with MiXCR from the 5' RACE reads. The repertoire holds roughly 5,100 distinct CDR3 sequences, with over 25% as singletons. The sequencing input was naive CD8+ T cells from blood. The origin of the receptors is a human donor who gave cord blood stem cells for thymic organoid culture, a cardiac surgery patient who gave postnatal thymus, or a blood donor (not recorded which). CDR3s leave out the opening cysteine and the closing phenylalanine or tryptophan. Each record gives: J gene, V gene, CDR3 protein.

J gene: TRBJ2-7; V gene: TRBV20-1; CDR3 protein: SARIGTSVTYEQY
J gene: TRBJ2-7; V gene: TRBV10-2; CDR3 protein: ASSLTGSGNEQY
J gene: TRBJ1-1; V gene: TRBV12-3/TRBV12-4; CDR3 protein: ASSLSQGRTEAF
J gene: TRBJ2-7; V gene: TRBV28; CDR3 protein: ASSPSPYEQY
J gene: TRBJ2-7; V gene: TRBV12-1; CDR3 protein: ASSFGWGQGKVSDEQY
J gene: TRBJ1-1; V gene: TRBV29-1; CDR3 protein: SVAGWNTEAF
J gene: TRBJ2-1; V gene: TRBV7-2; CDR3 protein: ASCSLALGEQF
J gene: TRBJ2-5; V gene: TRBV2; CDR3 protein: ASKQGETQY
J gene: TRBJ2-2; V gene: TRBV3-1; CDR3 protein: ASSQAVLAGVSNTGELF
J gene: TRBJ2-7; V gene: TRBV20-1; CDR3 protein: SARALQSYEQY
J gene: TRBJ2-5; V gene: TRBV20-1; CDR3 protein: SARPRGQETQY
J gene: TRBJ1-1; V gene: TRBV20-1; CDR3 protein: SAKTERALWTEAF
J gene: TRBJ1-5; V gene: TRBV20-1; CDR3 protein: SALDRGWNQPQH
J gene: TRBJ2-7; V gene: TRBV12-3/TRBV12-4; CDR3 protein: ASSFPGVWGYEQY
J gene: TRBJ2-3; V gene: TRBV5-1; CDR3 protein: ASSYSAGRTDTQY
J gene: TRBJ1-1; V gene: TRBV4-1; CDR3 protein: AAGTGDRVGTEAF
J gene: TRBJ2-3; V gene: TRBV9; CDR3 protein: ASSVRRLAGGRDTQY
J gene: TRBJ2-1; V gene: TRBV7-3; CDR3 protein: ASSNPLGGWGNEQF
J gene: TRBJ2-2; V gene: TRBV12-3/TRBV12-4; CDR3 protein: ASSSRGEHGELF
J gene: TRBJ2-7; V gene: TRBV28; CDR3 protein: ASSFGSGYEQY
J gene: TRBJ2-7; V gene: TRBV11-2; CDR3 protein: ASSLTSGDLYEQY
J gene: TRBJ2-7; V gene: TRBV12-3/TRBV12-4; CDR3 protein: ASSLLGFSYEQY
J gene: TRBJ2-1; V gene: TRBV4-1; CDR3 protein: ASSQGAGAYNEQF
J gene: TRBJ2-1; V gene: TRBV27; CDR3 protein: ASSLLGGSSYNEQF
J gene: TRBJ2-2; V gene: TRBV6-1; CDR3 protein: ASSENVGGLVTGELF
J gene: TRBJ2-7; V gene: TRBV29-1; CDR3 protein: SVEGQGAYEQY
J gene: TRBJ2-1; V gene: TRBV19; CDR3 protein: ASSLVGDGYNEQF
J gene: TRBJ2-5; V gene: TRBV29-1; CDR3 protein: SVELAGDAGETQY
J gene: TRBJ2-7; V gene: TRBV20-1; CDR3 protein: SARATDGAYEQY
J gene: TRBJ2-7; V gene: TRBV6-6; CDR3 protein: ASSPKYYEQY
J gene: TRBJ2-7; V gene: TRBV27; CDR3 protein: ASRLREVGEQY
J gene: TRBJ2-7; V gene: TRBV7-2; CDR3 protein: ASSSIYRAPYEQY
J gene: TRBJ2-1; V gene: TRBV9; CDR3 protein: ASSVDSYNEQF
J gene: TRBJ2-3; V gene: TRBV7-6; CDR3 protein: ASSSSLAGGADTQY
J gene: TRBJ2-5; V gene: TRBV3-1; CDR3 protein: VGSQDGLAGAFRGPVETQY
J gene: TRBJ2-1; V gene: TRBV4-3; CDR3 protein: ASSQDVGPGNEQF
J gene: TRBJ2-7; V gene: TRBV27; CDR3 protein: ASSLGAGTYEQY
J gene: TRBJ2-3; V gene: TRBV7-9; CDR3 protein: ASSLEFAGGSTDTQY
J gene: TRBJ2-7; V gene: TRBV4-1; CDR3 protein: ASSQENSYEQY
J gene: TRBJ2-1; V gene: TRBV6-1; CDR3 protein: ASSERTGGIVSEQF
J gene: TRBJ1-1; V gene: TRBV4-2; CDR3 protein: ASSQVGGSEAF
J gene: TRBJ2-1; V gene: TRBV4-3; CDR3 protein: TSSQGQGNEQF